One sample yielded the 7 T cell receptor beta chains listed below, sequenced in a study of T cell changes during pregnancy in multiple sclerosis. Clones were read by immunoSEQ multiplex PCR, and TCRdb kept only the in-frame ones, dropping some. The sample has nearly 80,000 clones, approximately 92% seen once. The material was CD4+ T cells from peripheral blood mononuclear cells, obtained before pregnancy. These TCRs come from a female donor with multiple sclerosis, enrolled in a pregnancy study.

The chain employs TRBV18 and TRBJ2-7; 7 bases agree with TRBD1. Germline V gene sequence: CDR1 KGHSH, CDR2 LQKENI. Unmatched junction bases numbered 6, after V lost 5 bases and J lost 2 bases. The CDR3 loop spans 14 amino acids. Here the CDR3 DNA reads TGTGCCAGCTCATCGGACAGGACCCCCTACGAGCAGTACTTC. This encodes CASSSDRTPYEQYF.

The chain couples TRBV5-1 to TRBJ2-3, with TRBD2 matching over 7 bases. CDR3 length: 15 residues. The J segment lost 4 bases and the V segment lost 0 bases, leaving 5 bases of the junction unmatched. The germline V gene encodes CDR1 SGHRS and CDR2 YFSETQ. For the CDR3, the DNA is TGCGCCAGCAGCTTGGGGGGGGGACGCGCAGATACGCAGTATTTT. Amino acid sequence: CASSLGGGRADTQYF.

As DNA, the CDR3 is TGTGCCAGCAGCCGACTAGCGGGGGCCTCCACAGATACGCAGTATTTT. Translating gives CASSRLAGASTDTQYF. The V call is TRBV2, the J call TRBJ2-3, with 12 bases identical to TRBD2. V was clipped by 6 bases and J by 2 bases; unmatched bases: 6. CDR1 is SNHLY, CDR2 FYNNEI, per germline. CDR3 length equals 16 residues.

CDR3 protein: CASSTDRLNQPQHF. The CDR3, as DNA: TGTGCCAGTAGTACAGACAGGCTAAATCAGCCCCAGCATTTT. This rearrangement joins TRBV19 to TRBJ1-5, with a tentative D call TRBD1 (6 bases). V shed 4 bases and J shed 4 bases, with 11 bases lying between them. Germline V gene sequence: CDR1 LNHDA, CDR2 SQIVND (reference sequence). The CDR3 length is 14 residues.

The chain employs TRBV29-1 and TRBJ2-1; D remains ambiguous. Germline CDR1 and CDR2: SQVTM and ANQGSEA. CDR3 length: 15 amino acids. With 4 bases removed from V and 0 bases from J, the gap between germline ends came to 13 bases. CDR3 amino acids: CSVVSRRSSYNEQFF. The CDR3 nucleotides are TGCAGCGTTGTCTCGCGTCGTAGCTCCTACAATGAGCAGTTCTTC.

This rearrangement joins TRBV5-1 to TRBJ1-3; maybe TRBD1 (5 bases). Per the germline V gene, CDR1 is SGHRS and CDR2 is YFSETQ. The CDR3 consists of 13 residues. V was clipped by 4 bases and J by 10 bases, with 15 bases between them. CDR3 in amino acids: CASSPEEGRTIYF. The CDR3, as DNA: TGCGCCAGCAGCCCCGAGGAGGGGAGGACCATATATTTT.

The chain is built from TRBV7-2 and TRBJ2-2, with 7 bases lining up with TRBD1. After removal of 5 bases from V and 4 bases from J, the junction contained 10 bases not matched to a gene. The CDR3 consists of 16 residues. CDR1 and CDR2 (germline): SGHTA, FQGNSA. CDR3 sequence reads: CASSQTGLAATGELFF. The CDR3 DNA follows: TGTGCCAGCAGCCAGACAGGGTTGGCCGCCACCGGGGAGCTGTTTTTT. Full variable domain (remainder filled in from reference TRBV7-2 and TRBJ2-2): GAGVSQSPSNKVTEKGKDVELRCDPISGHTALYWYRQSLGQGLEFLIYFQGNSAPDKSGLPSDRFSAERTGGSVSTLTIQRTQQEDSAVYLCASSQTGLAATGELFFGEGSRLTVL.